The present entry profiles one T cell receptor delta chain with its context. The data derive from a study of gamma-delta chains in newborns, infants, children. Study-level background: Microbial exposure reportedly drives polyclonal innate γδ T cell expansion after birth.

The V gene end was trimmed by 0 bases and the J gene end by 2 bases; junction bases not matched to a gene: 45. From germline, CDR1 is TSWWSYY and CDR2 QGS. The CDR3 covers 30 residues. TCRdb fed the reads to CATT. The sample lists 4,500 to 5,000 delta-chain clones, over 30% occurring once. The V gene is TRDV1, the J gene TRDJ1, with 10 bases identical to TRDD3. Sequenced material: blood. The TCR was taken from a child who received the measles vaccine. DNA of the CDR3: TGTGCTCTTGGGGAACTGGCCCTCCTTTGGCCCCTGGCCCCCCTTCCTATGGACGTACTGGGGGATTGGAGAACCGATAAACTCATCTTT. Its protein is CALGELALLWPLAPLPMDVLGDWRTDKLIF.